This TCR beta chain was retrieved from a study of blood T cells in healthy people across ages. Study-level points and caveats: Higher diversity, along with more naive CD4+ cells, distinguished long-lived donors from aged donors.

For the second PCR, which ran for about 7 to 11 cycles, a sample-barcoded 5' primer and a J-beta primer mix were used. Every cDNA molecule carried a tag from a template-switch adaptor bearing 12 random nucleotides. TCRdb re-called the 5' RACE reads through MiXCR, storing one row per CDR3 protein. The table records about 1,400,000 distinct CDR3 sequences, approximately 59% of them present only once. In the case of this clonotype: No antigen is known for it.

Per germline, CDR1 SGHRS and CDR2 YFSETQ. V was pared by 0 bases and J by 7 bases, with 16 bases between. The CDR3 spans 16 residues. Source material: blood. This TCR came from a man aged 18 to 35 in good health. The chain has TRBV5-1 and TRBJ2-2; TRBD2 is a possible D gene (6 bases). The CDR3 DNA is TGCGCCAGCAGCTTGGGCCGGCTAGCGAATGGCGGGGAGCTGTTTTTT. Its protein product is CASSLGRLANGGELFF.